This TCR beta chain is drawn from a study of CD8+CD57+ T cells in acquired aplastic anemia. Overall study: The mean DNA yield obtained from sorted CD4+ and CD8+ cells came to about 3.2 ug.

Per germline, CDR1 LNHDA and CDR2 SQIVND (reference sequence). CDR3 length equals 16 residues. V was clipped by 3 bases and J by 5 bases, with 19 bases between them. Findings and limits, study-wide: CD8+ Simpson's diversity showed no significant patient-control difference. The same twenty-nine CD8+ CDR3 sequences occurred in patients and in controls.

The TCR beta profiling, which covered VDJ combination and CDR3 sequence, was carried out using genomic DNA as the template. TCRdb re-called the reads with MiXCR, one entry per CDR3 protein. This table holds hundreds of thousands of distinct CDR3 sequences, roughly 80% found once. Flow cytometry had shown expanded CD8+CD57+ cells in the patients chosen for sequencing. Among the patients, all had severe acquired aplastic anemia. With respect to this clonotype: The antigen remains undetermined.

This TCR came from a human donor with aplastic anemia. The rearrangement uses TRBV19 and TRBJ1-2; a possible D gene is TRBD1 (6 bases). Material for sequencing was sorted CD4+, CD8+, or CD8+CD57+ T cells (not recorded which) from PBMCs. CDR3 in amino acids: CASSIGGQGGGYGYTF. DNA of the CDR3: TGTGCCAGTAGTATTGGGGGCCAAGGTGGCGGATATGGCTACACCTTC.